Shown below are 27 T cell receptor beta chains from a single sample sequenced in a study of cytomegalovirus exposure and HLA in healthy donors. The PCR made use of 60 Vbeta and 13 Jbeta primers. Generated by immunoSEQ multiplex PCR, the TCRdb table keeps only in-frame clones and is missing some. Among about 180,000 clones listed, around 82% were seen once. The source material was PBMCs. All receptors derive from a man between 60 and 75 years old in good health and CMV-seronegative.

This clone was seen just once. The V call is TRBV6-1, the J call TRBJ2-2; D might be TRBD2 (5 bases). V lost 2 bases and J 4 bases, leaving 11 bases between the germline ends. Germline CDR1 and CDR2: MNHNS and SASEGT. The CDR3 runs to 15 residues. CDR3 DNA sequence: TGTGCCAGCAGTGAATATAAGGGAGTCACCGGGGAGCTGTTTTTT. It is translated as CASSEYKGVTGELFF.

This chain connects TRBV23-1 to TRBJ1-1; TRBD1 might be the D (6 bases). TRBV23-1 is an ORF, with its function uncertain. The CDR3 is made up of 17 amino acids. V dropped 2 bases and J dropped 6 bases, with 22 bases sitting between them. The CDR3 loop is CASSQVLRQALEAEAFF. The CDR3 DNA sequence: TGCGCCAGCAGTCAAGTACTGAGACAGGCCCTGGAGGCTGAAGCTTTCTTT.

The V call is TRBV10-2, the J call TRBJ2-7; tentative D call: TRBD2 (5 bases). CDR1 and CDR2 from the germline V gene are WSHSY and SAAADI. This CDR3 contains 12 residues. V was cut by 8 bases and J by 6 bases, with 14 bases left in between. For the CDR3, the DNA is TGCGCCAGCGCATCCCCCGGGATCGAGCAGTACTTC. The encoded protein is CASASPGIEQYF.

The chain combines TRBV7-9 with TRBJ1-2, with D perhaps TRBD1 (6 bases). The CDR3 is 16 residues long. Germline CDR1 SEHNR, CDR2 FQNEAQ (reference sequence). Trimming pared 5 bases from V and 4 bases from J, leaving 20 bases between. The DNA for the CDR3 is TGTGCCAGCAGCCCTCCAGCGGGGGGACACACCTATGGCTACACCTTC. Protein sequence: CASSPPAGGHTYGYTF. The full variable domain, its missing parts supplied by reference TRBV7-9 and TRBJ1-2, is DTGVSQNPRHKITKRGQNVTFRCDPISEHNRLYWYRQTLGQGPEFLTYFQNEAQLEKSRLLSDRFSAERPKGSFSTLEIQRTEQGDSAMYLCASSPPAGGHTYGYTFGSGTRLTVV.

The chain recombines TRBV10-3 with TRBJ2-1, with TRBD1 matching over 7 bases. The CDR3 runs 15 residues. Germline V CDR1 and CDR2: ENHRY, SYGVKD. V was clipped by 0 bases and J by 13 bases; unmatched bases: 12. The CDR3 spells CAISESTRGDRVQFF. The DNA for the CDR3 is TGTGCCATCAGTGAGTCGACTCGTGGTGACAGGGTTCAGTTCTTC.

The J gene is TRBJ2-7, the V gene TRBV6-5, with D perhaps matching TRBD1 (5 bases). CDR3 size: 13 residues. The germline CDR1 and CDR2 sequences are MNHEY and SVGAGI. V was shortened by 2 bases and J by 6 bases, with 11 bases between the two germline ends. The CDR3 is CASSYAGYGEQYF. The CDR3 coding sequence is TGTGCCAGCAGTTACGCAGGGTACGGCGAGCAGTACTTC.

This chain uses TRBV18 with TRBJ2-7; the match to TRBD2 covers 13 bases. V shed 2 bases and J 2 bases; nucleotides not matched to a gene: 9. In germline, CDR1 is KGHSH, CDR2 LQKENI. The CDR3 length is 18 residues. CDR3 in amino acids: CASSPKGLGTSGTYEQYF. CDR3 sequence (DNA): TGTGCCAGCTCACCAAAGGGACTGGGGACTAGCGGGACCTACGAGCAGTACTTC.

The rearrangement links TRBV30 to TRBJ2-7, with D possibly TRBD2 on 5 matching bases. The CDR3 is 12 amino acids. Per the germline V gene, CDR1 is GTSNPN and CDR2 is SVGIG (reference sequence). The V end was cut by 0 bases, the J end by 5 bases, with 8 bases between. CDR3 sequence reads: CAWSVLGNEQYF. For the CDR3, the DNA is TGTGCCTGGAGTGTACTAGGGAACGAGCAGTACTTC.

The V and J genes are TRBV29-1 and TRBJ2-7; 9 bases are a match to TRBD2. The germline CDR1 and CDR2 sequences are SQVTM and ANQGSEA. This CDR3 is 14 amino acids long. V shed 6 bases and J 4 bases; nucleotides not matched to a gene: 10. The CDR3 protein is CSVDSGRGTYEQYF. Here the CDR3 DNA reads TGCAGCGTCGATAGCGGGAGAGGAACATACGAGCAGTACTTC.

The chain uses TRBV6-5 and TRBJ1-1; no definite D call. Trimming removed 7 bases at V and 3 bases at J, with 12 bases between. This CDR3 contains 13 residues. In germline, CDR1 is MNHEY, CDR2 SVGAGI. CDR3 nucleotide sequence: TGTGCCAGCACTAATCTCGGGGACACTGAAGCTTTCTTT. Translating gives CASTNLGDTEAFF.

The chain carries TRBV5-8 and TRBJ2-3; 7 nucleotides align to TRBD2. In germline, CDR1 is SGHTS, CDR2 YDEGEE. This CDR3 has 16 residues. V shed 3 bases and J 1 base; nucleotides not matched to a gene: 8. CDR3 sequence reads: CASSSARGTGTDTQYF. The CDR3 coding sequence is TGTGCCAGCAGCTCCGCGCGGGGGACGGGCACAGATACGCAGTATTTT.

The chain is built from TRBV27 and TRBJ1-4, with 7 positions matching TRBD1. Germline loops: CDR1 MNHEY, CDR2 SMNVEV (reference sequence). The V segment lost 5 bases and the J segment 5 bases; nucleotides outside the gene matches: 8. This CDR3 is built from 15 residues. The CDR3 region has the DNA TGTGCCAGCAGTCTGAGACAGGGCCTAAATGAAAAACTGTTTTTT. It specifies CASSLRQGLNEKLFF. The full variable domain, rest sourced from reference TRBV27 and TRBJ1-4, is EAQVTQNPRYLITVTGKKLTVTCSQNMNHEYMSWYRQDPGLGLRQIYYSMNVEVTDKGDVPEGYKVSRKEKRNFPLILESPSPNQTSLYFCASSLRQGLNEKLFFGSGTQLSVL.

J is TRBJ1-2 and V is TRBV10-1, with 11 bases that match TRBD1. J was trimmed by 4 bases and V by 11 bases; bases with no gene match: 6. Germline assignment: CDR1 WNHNN and CDR2 SYGVQD (reference sequence). The CDR3 totals 13 residues. CDR3 coding DNA: TGCGCCTCCTCCGGGACAGGGGGCTATGGCTACACCTTC. The encoded protein is CASSGTGGYGYTF.

This clone was seen just once. The chain employs TRBV5-6 and TRBJ1-6; D remains ambiguous. The CDR3 covers 19 residues. CDR1 SGHDT and CDR2 YYEEEE come from the germline V gene. Trimming left V 0 bases short and J 1 base short, with 17 bases between. DNA for the CDR3: TGTGCCAGCAGCTTGGCGGGTATTGGCAGTCAATCCTATAATTCACCCCTCCACTTT. Its translation is CASSLAGIGSQSYNSPLHF.

The CDR3 reads CASSSTGTGNSPLHF. CDR3 DNA: TGCGCCAGCAGCTCTACCGGGACAGGGAATTCACCCCTCCACTTT. The chain employs TRBV5-1 and TRBJ1-6; TRBD1 matches 9 bases. Germline V gene data show CDR1 as SGHRS and CDR2 as YFSETQ. The trim removed 3 bases at V and 7 bases at J, leaving 5 bases unmatched. The CDR3 contains 15 residues.

V usage is TRBV11-3 and J usage is TRBJ2-5; 10 bases align to TRBD2. Germline assignment: CDR1 SGHNT and CDR2 YENEEA. Trimming cost V 5 bases and J 5 bases; bases outside gene matches: 14. CDR3 length: 17 amino acids. CDR3 in DNA: TGTGCCAGCAGCCCATCTTGGTCGAGCGGGGGGGCGGAGACCCAGTACTTC. It is translated as CASSPSWSSGGAETQYF.

The rearrangement joins TRBV15 to TRBJ2-7; 7 bases map to TRBD2. There are 16 residues in the CDR3. J lost 5 bases, V lost 0 bases, and 10 bases had no gene match. From germline, CDR1 is LNHNV and CDR2 YYDKDF (reference sequence). Here the CDR3 DNA reads TGTGCCACCAGCAGAGATTTGAGTTGGGGGGGGAACGAGCAGTACTTC. This gives the protein CATSRDLSWGGNEQYF.

As to this clone: This CDR3 is also generated by other DNA sequences in the sample. The CDR3 protein is CASSLTGANSPLHF. The CDR3 DNA sequence: TGTGCCAGCAGTTTAACAGGGGCCAATTCACCCCTCCACTTT. This chain connects TRBV6-5 to TRBJ1-6; 7 bases fit TRBD1. The CDR3 spans 14 residues. Germline V gene data show CDR1 as MNHEY and CDR2 as SVGAGI. The trim removed 4 bases at V and 7 bases at J, leaving 4 bases unmatched.

V and J are TRBV2 and TRBJ2-2; 8 bases agree with TRBD2. Trimming cost V 7 bases and J 3 bases; bases outside gene matches: 4. The V gene's germline CDR1 is SNHLY and CDR2 FYNNEI. CDR3 length: 14 residues. CDR3 region: CASNKLADTGELFF. The CDR3 region has the DNA TGTGCCAGCAACAAACTAGCGGACACCGGGGAGCTGTTTTTT. Using reference TRBV2 and TRBJ2-2 for the parts outside the CDR3, the full variable domain is EPEVTQTPSHQVTQMGQEVILRCVPISNHLYFYWYRQILGQKVEFLVSFYNNEISEKSEIFDDQFSVERPDGSNFTLKIRSTKLEDSAMYFCASNKLADTGELFFGEGSRLTVL.

The chain combines TRBV27 with TRBJ2-1; D is unclear. There are 16 residues in the CDR3. Germline V CDR1 and CDR2: MNHEY, SMNVEV (reference sequence). Trimming pared 0 bases from V and 0 bases from J, leaving 9 bases between. The CDR3 spells CASSLSVLYSYNEQFF. CDR3 bases: TGTGCCAGCAGTTTATCCGTACTTTACTCCTACAATGAGCAGTTCTTC.

This clone was seen only a few times. The chain uses TRBV30 and TRBJ2-7; 9 positions agree with TRBD1. V lost 1 base and J lost 2; bases outside the gene matches: 6. CDR1 and CDR2 from the germline V gene are GTSNPN and SVGIG (reference sequence). This CDR3 comprises 15 residues. The CDR3 DNA reads TGTGCCTGGAGTGGGTCGGACAGGGGACCCTACGAGCAGTACTTC. Amino acid sequence: CAWSGSDRGPYEQYF.

The table lists this clone with a few counts. Relative to the germline gene, one junction end is altered; a read error may explain this. J is TRBJ1-5 and V is TRBV7-9, with 7 bases identical to TRBD1. This CDR3 is 13 amino acids long. From germline, CDR1 is SEHNR and CDR2 FQNEAQ (reference sequence). The CDR3 protein is CATQGVSNQPQNF. The CDR3 nucleotides are TGTGCCACCCAGGGGGTCAGCAATCAGCCCCAGAATTTT.

The rearrangement uses TRBV6-1 and TRBJ1-5; 8 positions agree with TRBD1. CDR1 and CDR2 from the germline V gene are MNHNS and SASEGT. The CDR3 is 16 residues long. Trimming took 0 bases from V and 7 from J; bases not matched to a gene: 8. CDR3 in DNA: TGTGCCAGCAGTGAAGCATCCGGACAGGGCATCCAGCCCCAGCATTTT. Its protein product is CASSEASGQGIQPQHF.

The chain couples TRBV11-2 to TRBJ2-1; tentative D call: TRBD1 (6 bases). Trimming pared 2 bases from V and 9 bases from J, leaving 17 bases between. Germline CDR1 reads SGHAT; CDR2 reads FQNNGV. The CDR3 spans 15 residues. The CDR3 loop reads CASSLRTVGLSEQFF. Here the CDR3 DNA reads TGTGCCAGCAGCTTAAGGACAGTCGGCCTCAGTGAGCAGTTCTTC. Supplemented by reference TRBV11-2 and TRBJ2-1, the full variable domain reads EAGVAQSPRYKIIEKRQSVAFWCNPISGHATLYWYQQILGQGPKLLIQFQNNGVVDDSQLPKDRFSAERLKGVDSTLKIQPAKLEDSAVYLCASSLRTVGLSEQFFGPGTRLTVL.

V is TRBV6-5 and J is TRBJ1-1; possible D gene TRBD1, 5 bases. The germline V and J ends were trimmed by 6 bases and 2 bases, with 13 bases remaining between them. Germline values: CDR1 MNHEY, CDR2 SVGAGI. The CDR3 contains 14 residues. In DNA form, the CDR3 reads TGTGCCAGCAGCGACTCGGGGGTCAACACTGAAGCTTTCTTT. It yields the protein CASSDSGVNTEAFF.

The V call is TRBV6-5, the J call TRBJ2-7; D is unresolved. V lost 4 bases to trimming and J lost 2 bases, with 9 bases between them. Per germline, CDR1 MNHEY and CDR2 SVGAGI. This CDR3 spans 13 amino acids. CDR3 DNA sequence: TGTGCCAGCAGTTCCCCAGGTCCCTACGAGCAGTACTTC. As protein: CASSSPGPYEQYF.

V is TRBV18 and J is TRBJ1-4; 9 bases are a match to TRBD1. This CDR3 spans 15 amino acids. Trimming at V came to 3 bases and at J to 8 bases, leaving 7 bases not matched to a gene. Germline loops: CDR1 KGHSH, CDR2 LQKENI. DNA of the CDR3: TGTGCCAGCTCACCGCGGACAGGGGAGCCCGAAAAACTGTTTTTT. It specifies CASSPRTGEPEKLFF.